The 11 T cell receptor beta chains presented below share a single source sample, sequenced in a study of early T cells in non-severe SARS-CoV-2 infection. TCRdb independently ran MiXCR on the 5' RACE reads; one entry per CDR3 protein. The table shows fewer than 85,000 distinct CDR3 sequences, with roughly an eighth occurring only once. Sequenced input: whole blood. Source of these receptors: an adult who was a healthcare worker with PCR-confirmed SARS-CoV-2 infection or an uninfected control (not recorded which).

This clonotype was recorded a few times. CDR3: CASRAFGGLSEEQYF. Written as DNA, the CDR3 is TGTGCCAGCAGAGCCTTTGGAGGTCTGTCTGAAGAGCAGTACTTC. The chain joins TRBV28 to TRBJ2-7; tentative D call: TRBD2 (5 bases). This CDR3 comprises 15 residues. Germline V gene sequence: CDR1 MDHEN, CDR2 SYDVKM. V was pared by 6 bases and J by 7 bases, with 22 bases between.

This clonotype was detected ten times or more. The chain is built from TRBV20-1 and TRBJ2-5; D possibly corresponds to TRBD2 (6 bases). Germline V CDR1 and CDR2: DFQATT, SNEGSKA (reference sequence). The CDR3 consists of 13 residues. V lost 3 bases, J lost 2 bases, and 10 bases lay in between. CDR3 in amino acids: CSASSGGQETQYF. For the CDR3, the DNA is TGCAGTGCTAGTAGTGGGGGGCAAGAGACCCAGTACTTC.

The CDR3 coding sequence is TGTGCCACCGGAAGAAGGGTTAGGGAGTACACCTTC. Translation: CATGRRVREYTF. The chain links TRBV15 to TRBJ1-2; D unclear. Looked up from germline, CDR1 is LNHNV and CDR2 is YYDKDF (reference sequence). There are 12 residues in the CDR3. With 8 bases removed from V and 11 bases from J, the gap between germline ends came to 18 bases.

This clonotype was observed many times. V gene TRBV11-2 combines with J gene TRBJ1-1; D uncertain. The CDR3 contains 18 residues. In germline, CDR1 is SGHAT, CDR2 FQNNGV. V lost 0 bases, J lost 2 bases, and 19 bases lay in between. The CDR3 bases are TGTGCCAGCAGCTTAGATTTTGGTAGGGCCACCCGAAACACTGAAGCTTTCTTT. Its protein product is CASSLDFGRATRNTEAFF. Filled out from reference TRBV11-2 and TRBJ1-1, the complete variable domain reads EAGVAQSPRYKIIEKRQSVAFWCNPISGHATLYWYQQILGQGPKLLIQFQNNGVVDDSQLPKDRFSAERLKGVDSTLKIQPAKLEDSAVYLCASSLDFGRATRNTEAFFGQGTRLTVV.

The CDR3 region has the DNA TGTGCCAGCAGCCCAGACAGGGGAAGCTATGGCTACACCTTC. Protein sequence: CASSPDRGSYGYTF. The chain employs TRBV7-2 and TRBJ1-2, with 8 bases that match TRBD1. The CDR3 length is 14 residues. From germline, CDR1 is SGHTA and CDR2 FQGNSA. V was clipped by 5 bases and J by 4 bases; unmatched bases: 6.

This clonotype was observed many times. The chain has TRBV11-2 and TRBJ2-1, with 8 bases lining up with TRBD1. The V segment lost 0 bases and the J segment 4 bases; nucleotides outside the gene matches: 5. CDR1 is SGHAT, CDR2 FQNNGV, per germline. The CDR3 has 16 residues. In DNA form, the CDR3 reads TGTGCCAGCAGCTTAGACCGACAGGGGATTTACAATGAGCAGTTCTTC. Its protein product is CASSLDRQGIYNEQFF.

This clonotype was recorded many times. J is TRBJ2-3 and V is TRBV7-9; D tentatively fits TRBD1 or TRBD2 (5 bases each). The CDR3 sequence is 12 residues long. Germline V gives CDR1 SEHNR, CDR2 FQNEAQ (reference sequence). Trimming pared 7 bases from V and 9 bases from J, leaving 14 bases between. CDR3 nucleotides: TGTGCCAGCACCGGGGCCGGGATCACGCAGTATTTT. Protein product: CASTGAGITQYF. The entire variable domain, with the rest obtained from reference TRBV7-9 and TRBJ2-3, is as follows: DTGVSQNPRHKITKRGQNVTFRCDPISEHNRLYWYRQTLGQGPEFLTYFQNEAQLEKSRLLSDRFSAERPKGSFSTLEIQRTEQGDSAMYLCASTGAGITQYFGPGTRLTVL.

The V gene is TRBV7-2, the J gene TRBJ1-2; D perhaps matches TRBD1 (6 bases). The V end was cut by 5 bases, the J end by 6 bases, with 22 bases between. This CDR3 region has 16 residues. CDR1 and CDR2 from the germline V gene are SGHTA and FQGNSA. The CDR3 nucleotides read TGTGCCAGCAGCGCAAAGACAGGTGTGGTGTTCCATGGCTACACCTTC. Residues: CASSAKTGVVFHGYTF.

This clonotype was seen many times. DNA of the CDR3: TGTGCCAGCAGCTCCCCCGTTAGTGTCGGAAACACCATATATTTT. As protein: CASSSPVSVGNTIYF. J is TRBJ1-3 and V is TRBV7-9; no clear D gene. Trimming left V 4 bases short and J 4 bases short, with 14 bases between. The CDR3 runs to 15 residues. Per germline, CDR1 SEHNR and CDR2 FQNEAQ (reference sequence).

This clonotype was counted at least ten times. The rearrangement uses TRBV14 and TRBJ1-1, with 9 bases that match TRBD1. The CDR3 extends over 19 amino acids. Germline CDR1 reads SGHDN; CDR2 reads FVKESK. J lost 1 base, V lost 2 bases, and 14 bases had no gene match. The CDR3 DNA follows: TGTGCCAGCAGCCAAAGATCGCATGGACAGGGGTCCAGGAACACTGAAGCTTTCTTT. Protein product: CASSQRSHGQGSRNTEAFF. Based on the CDR3 plus reference TRBV14 and TRBJ1-1, the full variable domain is EAGVTQFPSHSVIEKGQTVTLRCDPISGHDNLYWYRRVMGKEIKFLLHFVKESKQDESGMPNNRFLAERTGGTYSTLKVQPAELEDSGVYFCASSQRSHGQGSRNTEAFFGQGTRLTVV.

This clonotype was picked up many times. V usage is TRBV11-2 and J usage is TRBJ2-7; D could derive from TRBD1 or TRBD2 (5 bases each). Trimming removed 3 bases at V and 6 bases at J, with 21 bases between. CDR3 size: 16 residues. Germline assignment: CDR1 SGHAT and CDR2 FQNNGV. The DNA of the CDR3 is TGTGCCAGCAGCTTGCCGGGGCCTCCGCAGGTCGCCGAGCAGTACTTC. Its protein product is CASSLPGPPQVAEQYF.